This is a list of T cell receptor beta chains from one sample in a study of T cell changes during pregnancy in multiple sclerosis. Method: immunoSEQ multiplex PCR; TCRdb's copy keeps in-frame clones and lacks some. The sample holds over 20,000 clones, 86% seen once. This specimen consisted of CD4+ T cells from peripheral blood mononuclear cells, obtained in the first trimester of pregnancy. These receptors originate from a female donor in good health, enrolled as a control in a pregnancy study. CDR3s include the opening cysteine and the closing phenylalanine or tryptophan. A D gene is named only where the DNA matches it firmly. Size is stated for part of the rows, as once, few or many counts, or as a class when the clone is expanded.

d_gene: TRBD1
abundance: -
j_gene: TRBJ1-1
len: 14
v_gene: TRBV19
CDR3aa: CASSPTGGNTEAFF
CDR3nt: TGTGCCAGTAGTCCTACAGGGGGGAACACTGAAGCTTTCTTT

d_gene: -
abundance: once
j_gene: TRBJ2-5
len: 16
v_gene: TRBV5-1
CDR3aa: CASSLGGGLRQETQYF
CDR3nt: TGCGCCAGCAGCTTGGGTGGAGGGTTGAGGCAAGAGACCCAGTACTTC

d_gene: -
abundance: once
j_gene: TRBJ2-3
len: 14
v_gene: TRBV27
CDR3aa: CASSHPGGTDTQYF
CDR3nt: TGTGCCAGCAGTCATCCGGGGGGCACAGATACGCAGTATTTT

d_gene: -
abundance: -
j_gene: TRBJ2-7
len: 18
v_gene: TRBV21-1
CDR3aa: CASSKVLRVPKLLYEQYF
CDR3nt: TGTGCCAGCAGCAAAGTTCTCCGGGTCCCGAAACTACTTTACGAGCAGTACTTC

d_gene: TRBD1
abundance: -
j_gene: TRBJ2-1
len: 16
v_gene: TRBV30
CDR3aa: CAWSVRGQGSYNEQFF
CDR3nt: TGTGCCTGGAGTGTAAGGGGACAGGGTTCCTACAATGAGCAGTTCTTC

d_gene: -
abundance: -
j_gene: TRBJ2-7
len: 14
v_gene: TRBV9
CDR3aa: CASSVGAGGYEQYF
CDR3nt: TGTGCCAGCAGCGTAGGGGCTGGTGGCTACGAGCAGTACTTC

d_gene: -
abundance: -
j_gene: TRBJ2-7
len: 14
v_gene: TRBV6-5
CDR3aa: CASGRGGGPNEQYF
CDR3nt: TGTGCCAGCGGGCGAGGCGGGGGCCCCAACGAGCAGTACTTC

d_gene: -
abundance: -
j_gene: TRBJ2-7
len: 12
v_gene: TRBV9
CDR3aa: CASSGSSYEQYF
CDR3nt: TGTGCCAGCAGTGGTAGCTCCTACGAGCAGTACTTC

d_gene: -
abundance: -
j_gene: TRBJ2-2
len: 13
v_gene: TRBV19
CDR3aa: CASLGQNTGELFF
CDR3nt: TGTGCCAGTCTGGGCCAGAACACCGGGGAGCTGTTTTTT

d_gene: TRBD1
abundance: -
j_gene: TRBJ1-6
len: 14
v_gene: TRBV7-9
CDR3aa: CASSLSGQGRPLHF
CDR3nt: TGTGCCAGCAGCTTATCCGGACAGGGAAGGCCCCTCCACTTT

d_gene: -
abundance: few
j_gene: TRBJ2-3
len: 14
v_gene: TRBV6-5
CDR3aa: CASSYGQATDTQYF
CDR3nt: TGTGCCAGCAGTTACGGACAAGCCACAGATACGCAGTATTTT

d_gene: -
abundance: -
j_gene: TRBJ1-4
len: 14
v_gene: TRBV6-1
CDR3aa: CASRTGRTNEKLFF
CDR3nt: TGTGCCAGCAGGACGGGGAGGACTAATGAAAAACTGTTTTTT

d_gene: -
abundance: few
j_gene: TRBJ2-7
len: 14
v_gene: TRBV7-9
CDR3aa: CASSSSGGESLQYF
CDR3nt: TGTGCCAGCAGCTCGTCGGGGGGCGAATCCCTGCAGTACTTC

d_gene: TRBD1
abundance: few
j_gene: TRBJ2-4
len: 18
v_gene: TRBV4-1
CDR3aa: CASSQVPGQGAPQNIQYF
CDR3nt: TGCGCCAGCAGCCAGGTCCCGGGACAGGGGGCGCCCCAAAACATTCAGTACTTC

d_gene: -
abundance: -
j_gene: TRBJ1-4
len: 15
v_gene: TRBV2
CDR3aa: CASSATGTTNEKLFF
CDR3nt: TGTGCCAGCAGTGCTACAGGTACAACTAATGAAAAACTGTTTTTT

d_gene: TRBD1
abundance: -
j_gene: TRBJ2-6
len: 17
v_gene: TRBV5-4
CDR3aa: CASSGGQGITGANVLTF
CDR3nt: TGTGCCAGCAGCGGTGGACAGGGAATAACTGGGGCCAACGTCCTGACTTTC

d_gene: -
abundance: -
j_gene: TRBJ2-4
len: 16
v_gene: TRBV13
CDR3aa: CASSSPTRDAKNIQYF
CDR3nt: TGTGCCAGCAGCTCCCCCACGAGAGATGCCAAAAACATTCAGTACTTC

d_gene: TRBD1
abundance: -
j_gene: TRBJ2-5
len: 15
v_gene: TRBV4-1
CDR3aa: CASSLNGQGPETQYF
CDR3nt: TGCGCCAGCAGCCTGAACGGACAGGGTCCAGAGACCCAGTACTTC

d_gene: TRBD2
abundance: -
j_gene: TRBJ2-1
len: 17
v_gene: TRBV5-6
CDR3aa: CASSPSGGGSSYNEQFF
CDR3nt: TGTGCCAGCAGCCCTAGCGGGGGGGGGAGCTCCTACAATGAGCAGTTCTTC

d_gene: -
abundance: -
j_gene: TRBJ2-2
len: 15
v_gene: TRBV7-2
CDR3aa: CASSPDTGRVGELFF
CDR3nt: TGTGCCAGCAGCCCGGACACAGGGAGGGTCGGGGAGCTGTTTTTT

d_gene: TRBD1
abundance: once
j_gene: TRBJ2-5
len: 15
v_gene: TRBV5-1
CDR3aa: CASSQPRGLGETQYF
CDR3nt: TGCGCCAGCAGCCAACCCAGGGGGCTTGGAGAGACCCAGTACTTC

d_gene: TRBD1
abundance: -
j_gene: TRBJ2-7
len: 15
v_gene: TRBV5-5
CDR3aa: CASSLGPGGSYEQYF
CDR3nt: TGTGCCAGCAGCTTGGGGCCAGGGGGCTCCTACGAGCAGTACTTC

d_gene: -
abundance: -
j_gene: TRBJ2-5
len: 14
v_gene: TRBV10-3
CDR3aa: CAISEGRVEETQYF
CDR3nt: TGTGCCATCAGTGAGGGCAGGGTGGAGGAGACCCAGTACTTC

d_gene: TRBD1
abundance: -
j_gene: TRBJ1-1
len: 15
v_gene: TRBV7-9
CDR3aa: CASSQTGGKNTEAFF
CDR3nt: TGTGCCAGCAGCCAGACAGGGGGAAAGAACACTGAAGCTTTCTTT

d_gene: TRBD1
abundance: -
j_gene: TRBJ1-1
len: 22
v_gene: TRBV5-1
CDR3aa: CASSLNFPWGTDRGSHPTEAFF
CDR3nt: TGCGCCAGCAGCTTGAATTTTCCCTGGGGGACGGACAGGGGTTCACATCCTACTGAAGCTTTCTTT

d_gene: -
abundance: few
j_gene: TRBJ1-3
len: 14
v_gene: TRBV7-9
CDR3aa: CASSKGTAGNTIYF
CDR3nt: TGTGCCAGCAGCAAAGGGACTGCCGGAAACACCATATATTTT

d_gene: TRBD2
abundance: -
j_gene: TRBJ2-7
len: 15
v_gene: TRBV2
CDR3aa: CASSGVILAAYEQYF
CDR3nt: TGTGCCAGCAGTGGAGTAATACTAGCGGCCTACGAGCAGTACTTC

d_gene: -
abundance: -
j_gene: TRBJ1-4
len: 15
v_gene: TRBV21-1
CDR3aa: CASRDRGTTNEKLFF
CDR3nt: TGTGCCAGCCGGGACAGGGGGACAACTAATGAAAAACTGTTTTTT

d_gene: -
abundance: -
j_gene: TRBJ1-2
len: 14
v_gene: TRBV4-2
CDR3aa: CASSQEGLNYGYTF
CDR3nt: TGTGCCAGCAGCCAAGAGGGCTTAAACTATGGCTACACCTTC

d_gene: -
abundance: -
j_gene: TRBJ2-4
len: 11
v_gene: TRBV6-1
CDR3aa: CASQDNASQYF
CDR3nt: TGTGCCAGCCAGGACAACGCTTCCCAGTACTTC

d_gene: TRBD2
abundance: once
j_gene: TRBJ2-1
len: 14
v_gene: TRBV19
CDR3aa: CASSEAGGPNEQFF
CDR3nt: TGTGCCAGTAGTGAGGCGGGAGGGCCTAATGAGCAGTTCTTC

d_gene: -
abundance: -
j_gene: TRBJ2-1
len: 14
v_gene: TRBV14
CDR3aa: CASSQWAGHNEQFF
CDR3nt: TGTGCCAGCAGCCAATGGGCTGGGCACAATGAGCAGTTCTTC

d_gene: TRBD1
abundance: once
j_gene: TRBJ1-6
len: 15
v_gene: TRBV27
CDR3aa: CASSILGQGNSPLHF
CDR3nt: TGTGCCAGCAGTATACTCGGACAGGGTAATTCACCCCTCCACTTT

d_gene: -
abundance: -
j_gene: TRBJ2-7
len: 14
v_gene: TRBV5-6
CDR3aa: CASSSRAGSYEQYF
CDR3nt: TGTGCCAGCAGCTCCCGAGCGGGTTCCTACGAGCAGTACTTC

d_gene: TRBD1
abundance: -
j_gene: TRBJ2-7
len: 16
v_gene: TRBV5-1
CDR3aa: CASSLGLGTGVDEQYF
CDR3nt: TGCGCCAGCAGCTTGGGCTTAGGGACAGGGGTCGACGAGCAGTACTTC

d_gene: TRBD1
abundance: few
j_gene: TRBJ1-2
len: 13
v_gene: TRBV7-3
CDR3aa: CASSLDRVDGYTF
CDR3nt: TGTGCCAGCAGCTTAGACAGGGTTGATGGCTACACCTTC